Below, 17 T cell receptor beta chains from the same sample are listed, as sequenced in a study of cytomegalovirus exposure and HLA in healthy donors. The primer mix had 60 Vbeta and 13 Jbeta primers. TCRdb keeps only in-frame clones here, not all; method: immunoSEQ multiplex PCR. The table includes approximately 46,000 clones, 70% to 80% detected once. The sample comprised PBMCs. These receptors all stem from a young man in good health and CMV-seronegative.

The gene calls are TRBV12-5 and TRBJ2-3; TRBD1 matches at 7 bases. CDR1 is LGHNT and CDR2 is FRNRAP in the germline V gene. The CDR3 extends over 15 amino acids. V shed 5 bases, J shed 2 bases, and the junction held 7 bases outside the gene matches. CDR3 amino acids: CASGPGTAPTDTQYF. The CDR3 DNA sequence: TGTGCTAGTGGTCCCGGGACAGCACCCACAGATACGCAGTATTTT.

The chain employs TRBV5-4 and TRBJ2-1, with a possible D match to TRBD1 (6 bases). V was clipped by 1 base and J by 0 bases, with 8 bases between them. The length of the CDR3 is 15 residues. Germline assignment: CDR1 SGHNT and CDR2 YYREEE (reference sequence). CDR3 nucleotide sequence: TGTGCCAGCAGCTTGCGGGACAACTCCTACAATGAGCAGTTCTTC. This encodes CASSLRDNSYNEQFF.

The V and J genes are TRBV15 and TRBJ2-7, with 8 positions matching TRBD1. Germline CDR1 and CDR2: LNHNV and YYDKDF (reference sequence). The CDR3 loop spans 18 amino acids. Losses at the gene ends were 0 bases for V and 5 bases for J; bases not matched to a gene: 15. The DNA for the CDR3 is TGTGCCACCAGCAGAGATCGGGTGCTTGGGACAGGAAAGAACGAGCAGTACTTC. Translating gives CATSRDRVLGTGKNEQYF.

Worth noting for this clone: Its ends do not fully match the called genes, so a read error is possible. The chain joins TRBV25-1 to TRBJ2-7; D gene uncertain. This CDR3 has 12 residues. Germline-derived CDR1 and CDR2 are MGHDK and SYGVNS. CDR3 residues: CASTSLGDERYF. The DNA for the CDR3 is TGTGCCAGCACCTCCTTGGGTGACGAGCGGTACTTC.

The V gene is TRBV7-8, the J gene TRBJ1-2; D is perhaps TRBD1 (5 bases). The length of the CDR3 is 16 residues. Germline V lookup: CDR1 SGHVS, CDR2 FQNEAQ. Trimming left V 5 bases short and J 3 bases short, with 19 bases between. CDR3 loop: CASSPGLTGLHYGYTF. The CDR3 nucleotides are TGTGCCAGCAGCCCCGGCCTCACAGGATTACACTATGGCTACACCTTC.

This chain uses TRBV10-3 with TRBJ1-4; D call uncertain. The germline V gene has CDR1 ENHRY and CDR2 SYGVKD. Trimming pared 10 bases from V and 8 bases from J, leaving 11 bases between. CDR3 size: 11 residues. The CDR3 DNA reads as TGTGCCACTCGGCTCGGGGAAAAACTGTTTTTT. This translates into CATRLGEKLFF.

This clone was observed a few times. The rearrangement uses TRBV29-1 and TRBJ1-1, with 9 nucleotides matching TRBD1. Germline CDR1 reads SQVTM; CDR2 reads ANQGSEA. V lost 7 bases and J lost 0; bases outside the gene matches: 3. The CDR3 loop spans 13 amino acids. CDR3 in DNA: TGCAGCGGTGGGACAGGGATGAACACTGAAGCTTTCTTT. As protein: CSGGTGMNTEAFF.

V and J are TRBV9 and TRBJ2-1; 9 nucleotides align to TRBD1. V lost 4 bases to trimming and J lost 0 bases; unmatched junction nucleotides: 11. The germline V gene has CDR1 SGDLS and CDR2 YYNGEE. This CDR3 comprises 18 residues. CDR3 sequence reads: CASSFRDRDSLSYNEQFF. In nucleotides, the CDR3 is TGTGCCAGCAGCTTCCGGGACAGGGATTCCCTCTCCTACAATGAGCAGTTCTTC.

This chain joins TRBV5-4 and TRBJ2-7, with D possibly TRBD2 on 5 matching bases. V lost 1 base and J lost 1, with 12 bases in between. CDR1 is SGHNT, CDR2 YYREEE, per germline (reference sequence). The CDR3 is 15 amino acids. DNA of the CDR3: TGTGCCAGCAGCTTGAGAGGAGGCGGGTCCTACGAGCAGTACTTC. Translating it yields CASSLRGGGSYEQYF.

The chain uses TRBV5-1 and TRBJ2-1; the match to TRBD2 covers 8 bases. This CDR3 is built from 18 residues. After removal of 0 bases from V and 8 bases from J, the junction contained 16 bases not matched to a gene. Germline V gene sequence: CDR1 SGHRS, CDR2 YFSETQ. The DNA of the CDR3 is TGCGCCAGCAGCTTGGGGCTCGGGGCAGGCGGGAGGCCCGATGAGCAGTTCTTC. It specifies CASSLGLGAGGRPDEQFF.

The chain employs TRBV6-1 and TRBJ2-7; TRBD1 matches at 7 bases. The length of the CDR3 is 13 residues. V shed 1 base and J 6 bases; nucleotides not matched to a gene: 3. The germline gives CDR1 MNHNS, CDR2 SASEGT. CDR3 DNA: TGTGCCAGCAGTGAAGGACAGGGTACCGAGCAGTACTTC. Amino acid sequence: CASSEGQGTEQYF.

Turning to this clone: The CDR3 ends on some other residue instead of the conserved phenylalanine or tryptophan, so this is likely a read error. The V and J genes are TRBV2 and TRBJ2-3, with 14 bases that match TRBD2. CDR3 length: 20 amino acids. With V trimmed by 0 bases and J by 0 bases, 8 bases remained unmatched. The V gene's germline CDR1 is SNHLY and CDR2 FYNNEI. CDR3 coding DNA: TGTGCCAGCAGTGAAGCCCGGGGACTAGCGGGAGTAGGGAGCACAGATACGCAGTATGTT. Translating gives CASSEARGLAGVGSTDTQYV.

The V gene is TRBV7-9, the J gene TRBJ1-4, with 7 positions matching TRBD1. J gave up 4 bases and V 4 bases, and 6 bases lay outside the gene matches. The CDR3 is 15 amino acids. Germline CDR1 is SEHNR and CDR2 is FQNEAQ (reference sequence). The CDR3 region is CASSSRQGRNEKLFF. In DNA form, the CDR3 reads TGTGCCAGCAGCTCTCGACAGGGCCGTAATGAAAAACTGTTTTTT.

The chain combines TRBV10-3 with TRBJ2-7; TRBD2 aligns across 12 bases. V was pared by 6 bases and J by 2 bases, with 2 bases of the junction left unmatched. Germline assignment: CDR1 ENHRY and CDR2 SYGVKD. The CDR3 is 14 residues long. CDR3 bases: TGTGCCATCAGGGGACTAGCGGGTCCCTACGAGCAGTACTTC. Protein sequence: CAIRGLAGPYEQYF.

The chain combines TRBV27 with TRBJ2-1, with D possibly TRBD2 on 6 matching bases. The CDR3 has 12 amino acids. The V and J ends lost 3 bases and 7 bases respectively, with 7 bases between them. CDR1 and CDR2 (germline): MNHEY, SMNVEV (reference sequence). The DNA for the CDR3 is TGTGCCAGCAGTTTTGGAGGGAATGAGCAGTTCTTC. Amino acids: CASSFGGNEQFF.

This rearrangement joins TRBV10-2 to TRBJ2-7; 8 bases fit TRBD2. The CDR3 sequence is 14 residues long. Trimming at V came to 3 bases and at J to 3 bases, leaving 4 bases not matched to a gene. CDR1 is WSHSY and CDR2 is SAAADI in the germline V gene. As DNA, the CDR3 is TGCGCCAGCAGTGAACAAGCGGGAGACTACGAGCAGTACTTC. It is translated as CASSEQAGDYEQYF.

The rearrangement uses TRBV6-5 and TRBJ2-7; 8 bases are shared with TRBD2. J gave up 4 bases and V 0 bases, and 5 bases lay outside the gene matches. The CDR3 runs 15 residues. Per the germline V gene, CDR1 is MNHEY and CDR2 is SVGAGI. The CDR3 protein is CASSYSGLAGYEQYF. In DNA, the CDR3 is TGTGCCAGCAGTTACTCGGGGCTAGCGGGTTACGAGCAGTACTTC.